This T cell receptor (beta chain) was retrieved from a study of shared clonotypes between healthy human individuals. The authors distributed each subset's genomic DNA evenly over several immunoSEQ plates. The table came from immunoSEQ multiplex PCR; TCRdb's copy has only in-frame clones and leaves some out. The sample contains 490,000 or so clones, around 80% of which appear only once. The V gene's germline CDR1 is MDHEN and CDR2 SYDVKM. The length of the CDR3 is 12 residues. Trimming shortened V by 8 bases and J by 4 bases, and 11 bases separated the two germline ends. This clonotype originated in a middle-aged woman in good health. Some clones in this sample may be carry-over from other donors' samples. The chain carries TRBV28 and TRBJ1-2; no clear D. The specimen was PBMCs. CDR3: CASDRSGYGYTF. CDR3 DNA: TGTGCCAGCGATAGGTCTGGCTATGGCTACACCTTC.